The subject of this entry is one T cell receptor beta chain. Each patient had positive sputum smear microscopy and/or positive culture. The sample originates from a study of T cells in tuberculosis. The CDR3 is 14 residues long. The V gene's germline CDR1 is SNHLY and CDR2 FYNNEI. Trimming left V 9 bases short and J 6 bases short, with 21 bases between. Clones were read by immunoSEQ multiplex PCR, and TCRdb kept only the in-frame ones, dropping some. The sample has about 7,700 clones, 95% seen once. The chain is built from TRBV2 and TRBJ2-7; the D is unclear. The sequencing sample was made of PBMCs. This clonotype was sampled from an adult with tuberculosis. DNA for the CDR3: TGTGCCAGTTCTCGGGTGACCCGAGGCCCCGAGCAGTACTTC. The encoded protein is CASSRVTRGPEQYF.